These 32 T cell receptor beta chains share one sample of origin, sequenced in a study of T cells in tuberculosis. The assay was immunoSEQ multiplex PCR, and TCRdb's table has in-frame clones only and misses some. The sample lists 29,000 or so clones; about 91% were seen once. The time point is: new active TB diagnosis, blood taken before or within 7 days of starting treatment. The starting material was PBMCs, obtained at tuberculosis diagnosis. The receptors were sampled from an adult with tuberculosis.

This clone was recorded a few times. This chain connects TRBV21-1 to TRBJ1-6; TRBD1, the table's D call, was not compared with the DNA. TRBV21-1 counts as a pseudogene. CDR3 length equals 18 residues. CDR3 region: CASSKSNCRDTARSPLHF. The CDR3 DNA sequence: TGTGCCAGCAGCAAAAGTAATTGCCGGGACACCGCCCGCTCACCCCTCCACTTT.

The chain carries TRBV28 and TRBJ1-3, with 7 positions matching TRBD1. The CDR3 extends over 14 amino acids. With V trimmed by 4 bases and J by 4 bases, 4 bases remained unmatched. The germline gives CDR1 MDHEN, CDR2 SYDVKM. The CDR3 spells CASSYGTDGNTIYF. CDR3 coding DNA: TGTGCCAGCAGTTATGGGACAGACGGAAACACCATATATTTT.

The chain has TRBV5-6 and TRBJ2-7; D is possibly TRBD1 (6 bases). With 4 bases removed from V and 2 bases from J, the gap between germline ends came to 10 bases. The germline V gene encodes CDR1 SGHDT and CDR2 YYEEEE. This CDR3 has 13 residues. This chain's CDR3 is CASSRGTTYEQYF. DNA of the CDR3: TGTGCCAGCAGCAGGGGGACAACCTACGAGCAGTACTTC. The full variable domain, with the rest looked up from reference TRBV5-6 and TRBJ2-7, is DAGVTQSPTHLIKTRGQQVTLRCSPKSGHDTVSWYQQALGQGPQFIFQYYEEEERQRGNFPDRFSGHQFPNYSSELNVNALLLGDSALYLCASSRGTTYEQYFGPGTRLTVT.

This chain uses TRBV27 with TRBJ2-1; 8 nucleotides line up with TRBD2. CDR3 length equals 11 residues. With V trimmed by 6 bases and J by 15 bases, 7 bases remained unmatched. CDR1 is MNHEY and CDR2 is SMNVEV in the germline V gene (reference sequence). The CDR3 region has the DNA TGTGCCAGCAGCCCCGGGGGGGCCCCGTTCTTC. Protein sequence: CASSPGGAPFF.

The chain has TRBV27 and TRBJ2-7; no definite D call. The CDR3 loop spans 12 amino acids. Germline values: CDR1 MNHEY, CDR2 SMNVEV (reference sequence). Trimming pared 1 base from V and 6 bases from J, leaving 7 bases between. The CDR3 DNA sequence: TGTGCCAGCAGTTTATATGGCGGCGAGCAGTACTTC. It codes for CASSLYGGEQYF.

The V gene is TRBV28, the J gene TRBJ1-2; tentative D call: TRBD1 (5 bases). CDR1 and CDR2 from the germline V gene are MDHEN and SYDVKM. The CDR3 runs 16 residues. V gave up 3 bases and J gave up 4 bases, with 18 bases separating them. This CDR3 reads CASSLRRVVRSYGYTF. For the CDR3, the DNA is TGTGCCAGCAGTTTGCGCAGGGTTGTGAGAAGCTATGGCTACACCTTC.

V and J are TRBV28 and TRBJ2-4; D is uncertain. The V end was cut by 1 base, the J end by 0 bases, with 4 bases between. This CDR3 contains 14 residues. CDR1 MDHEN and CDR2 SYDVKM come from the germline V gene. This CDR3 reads CASSLSLAKNIQYF. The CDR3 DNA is TGTGCCAGCAGTTTATCACTAGCCAAAAACATTCAGTACTTC.

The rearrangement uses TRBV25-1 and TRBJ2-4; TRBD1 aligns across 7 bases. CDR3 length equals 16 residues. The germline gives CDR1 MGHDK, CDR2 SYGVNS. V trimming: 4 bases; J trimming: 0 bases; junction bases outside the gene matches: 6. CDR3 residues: CASSGSGQLAKNIQYF. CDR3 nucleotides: TGTGCCAGCAGTGGTTCGGGACAGCTAGCCAAAAACATTCAGTACTTC.

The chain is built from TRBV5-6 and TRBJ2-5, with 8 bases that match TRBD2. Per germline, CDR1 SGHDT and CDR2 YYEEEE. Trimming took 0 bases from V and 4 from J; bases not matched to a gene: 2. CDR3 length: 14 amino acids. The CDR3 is CASSLGLAGETQYF. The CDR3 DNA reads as TGTGCCAGCAGCTTGGGGCTAGCGGGAGAGACCCAGTACTTC.

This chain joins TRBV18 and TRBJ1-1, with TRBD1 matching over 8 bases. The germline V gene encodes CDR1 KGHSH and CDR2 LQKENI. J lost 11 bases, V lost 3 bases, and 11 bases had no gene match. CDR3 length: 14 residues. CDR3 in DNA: TGTGCCAGCTCACCTATACCGGGACAGGAAAGCGCTTTCTTT. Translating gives CASSPIPGQESAFF. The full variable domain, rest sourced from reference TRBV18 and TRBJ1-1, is NAGVMQNPRHLVRRRGQEARLRCSPMKGHSHVYWYRQLPEEGLKFMVYLQKENIIDESGMPKERFSAEFPKEGPSILRIQQVVRGDSAAYFCASSPIPGQESAFFGQGTRLTVV.

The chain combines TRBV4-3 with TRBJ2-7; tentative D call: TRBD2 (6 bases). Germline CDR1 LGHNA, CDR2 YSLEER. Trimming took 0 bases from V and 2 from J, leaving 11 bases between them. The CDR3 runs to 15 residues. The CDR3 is CASSQEWGEAYEQYF. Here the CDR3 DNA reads TGCGCCAGCAGCCAAGAATGGGGGGAGGCCTACGAGCAGTACTTC.

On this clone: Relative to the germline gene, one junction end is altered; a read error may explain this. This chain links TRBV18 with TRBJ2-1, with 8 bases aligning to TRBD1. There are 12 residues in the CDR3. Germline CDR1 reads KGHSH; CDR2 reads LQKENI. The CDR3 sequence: CASSSPGGGEFF. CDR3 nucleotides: TGTGCCAGCTCATCACCAGGGGGCGGAGAGTTCTTC.

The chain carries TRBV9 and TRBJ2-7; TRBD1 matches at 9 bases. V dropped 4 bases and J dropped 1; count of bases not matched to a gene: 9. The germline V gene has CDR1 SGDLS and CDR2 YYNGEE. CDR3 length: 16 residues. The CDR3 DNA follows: TGTGCCAGCAGCCCCCTGGGACAGGGCGGATCCTACGAGCAGTACTTC. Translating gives CASSPLGQGGSYEQYF.

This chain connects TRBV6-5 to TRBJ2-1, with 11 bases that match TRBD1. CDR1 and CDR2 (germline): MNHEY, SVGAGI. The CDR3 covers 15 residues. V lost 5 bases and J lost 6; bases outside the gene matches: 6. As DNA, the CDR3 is TGTGCCAGCAGTGCGGACAGGGGGCGTCTCAATGAGCAGTTCTTC. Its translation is CASSADRGRLNEQFF.

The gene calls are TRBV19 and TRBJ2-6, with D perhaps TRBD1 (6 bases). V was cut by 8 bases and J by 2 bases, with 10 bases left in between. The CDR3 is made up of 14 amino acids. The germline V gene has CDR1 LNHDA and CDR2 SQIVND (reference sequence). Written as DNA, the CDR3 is TGTGCCAGTCATACAGGGCCTGGGGCCAACGTCCTGACTTTC. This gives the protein CASHTGPGANVLTF.

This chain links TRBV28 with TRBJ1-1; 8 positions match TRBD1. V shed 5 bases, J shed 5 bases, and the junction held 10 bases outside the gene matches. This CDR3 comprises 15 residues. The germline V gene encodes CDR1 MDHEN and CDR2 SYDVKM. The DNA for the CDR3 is TGTGCCAGCAGTCCCCGGACAGGGCGGAGGACTGAAGCTTTCTTT. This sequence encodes CASSPRTGRRTEAFF.

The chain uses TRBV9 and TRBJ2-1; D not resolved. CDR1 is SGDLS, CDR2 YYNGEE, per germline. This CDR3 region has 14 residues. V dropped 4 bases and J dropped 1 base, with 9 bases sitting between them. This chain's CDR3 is CASSPTNSYNEQFF. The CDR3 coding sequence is TGTGCCAGCAGCCCGACAAATTCCTACAATGAGCAGTTCTTC.

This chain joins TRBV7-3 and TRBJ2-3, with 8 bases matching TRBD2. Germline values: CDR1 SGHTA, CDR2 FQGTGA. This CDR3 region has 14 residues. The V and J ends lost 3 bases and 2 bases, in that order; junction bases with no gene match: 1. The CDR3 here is CASSLRGDTDTQYF. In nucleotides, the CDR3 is TGTGCCAGCAGCTTGCGGGGGGACACAGATACGCAGTATTTT.

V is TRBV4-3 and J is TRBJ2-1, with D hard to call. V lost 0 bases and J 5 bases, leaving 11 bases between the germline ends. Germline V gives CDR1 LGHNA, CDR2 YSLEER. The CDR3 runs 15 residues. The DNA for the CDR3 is TGCGCCAGCAGCCAAGATTTCTCCCAGAACAATGAGCAGTTCTTC. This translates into CASSQDFSQNNEQFF.

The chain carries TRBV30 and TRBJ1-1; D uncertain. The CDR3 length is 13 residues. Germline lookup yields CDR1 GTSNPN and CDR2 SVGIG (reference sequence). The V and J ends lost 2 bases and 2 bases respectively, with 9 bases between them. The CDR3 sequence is CAWSSGRNTEAFF. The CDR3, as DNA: TGTGCCTGGAGTTCAGGCCGCAACACTGAAGCTTTCTTT.

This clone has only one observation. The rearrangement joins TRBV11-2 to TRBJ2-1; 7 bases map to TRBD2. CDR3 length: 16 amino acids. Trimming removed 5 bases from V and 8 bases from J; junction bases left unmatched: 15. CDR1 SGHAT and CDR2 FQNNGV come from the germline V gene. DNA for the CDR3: TGTGCCAGCAGCCCGGTCCAGGGCCGGGGGGTCTATGAGCAGTTCTTC. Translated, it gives CASSPVQGRGVYEQFF.

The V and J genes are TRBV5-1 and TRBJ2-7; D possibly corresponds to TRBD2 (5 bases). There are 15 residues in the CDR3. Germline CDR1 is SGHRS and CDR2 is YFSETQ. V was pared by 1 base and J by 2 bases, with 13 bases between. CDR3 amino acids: CASSLRGSQPYEQYF. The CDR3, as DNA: TGCGCCAGCAGCTTGCGAGGGAGTCAGCCCTACGAGCAGTACTTC.

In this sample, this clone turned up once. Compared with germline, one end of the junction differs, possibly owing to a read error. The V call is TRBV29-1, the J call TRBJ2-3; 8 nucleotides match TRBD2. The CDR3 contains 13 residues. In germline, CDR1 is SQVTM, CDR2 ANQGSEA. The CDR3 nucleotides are TGCAGCGTGTTTCTAGCGGGTAGGGATAGGCAGTATTTT. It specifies CSVFLAGRDRQYF.

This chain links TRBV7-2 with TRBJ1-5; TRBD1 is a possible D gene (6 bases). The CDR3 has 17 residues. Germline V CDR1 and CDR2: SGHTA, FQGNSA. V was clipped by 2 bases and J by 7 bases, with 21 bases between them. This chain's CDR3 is CASSLLGGGGSGQPQHF. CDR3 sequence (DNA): TGTGCCAGCAGCTTACTTGGTGGGGGGGGCAGTGGCCAGCCCCAGCATTTT.

This CDR3 reads CASSHYKRDGRYEQFF. The CDR3 DNA reads as TGTGCCAGCAGCCACTACAAGCGGGACGGGAGGTATGAGCAGTTCTTC. The chain recombines TRBV14 with TRBJ2-1; TRBD2 matches 7 bases. The germline gives CDR1 SGHDN, CDR2 FVKESK. V lost 3 bases and J lost 8; bases outside the gene matches: 13. This CDR3 has 16 amino acids.

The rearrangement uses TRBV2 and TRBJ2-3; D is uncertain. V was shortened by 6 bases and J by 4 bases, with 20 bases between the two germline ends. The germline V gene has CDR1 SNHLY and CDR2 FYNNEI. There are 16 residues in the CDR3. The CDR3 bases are TGTGCCAGCAGCCTAATAGATCCCTCGCCGGCAGATACGCAGTATTTT. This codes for CASSLIDPSPADTQYF.

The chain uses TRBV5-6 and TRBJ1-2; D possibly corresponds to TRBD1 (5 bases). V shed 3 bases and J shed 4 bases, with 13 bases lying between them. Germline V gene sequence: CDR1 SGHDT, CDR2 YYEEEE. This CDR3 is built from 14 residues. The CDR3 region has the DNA TGTGCCAGCAGCTCACCCGACAGAAGCTATGGCTACACCTTC. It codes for CASSSPDRSYGYTF.

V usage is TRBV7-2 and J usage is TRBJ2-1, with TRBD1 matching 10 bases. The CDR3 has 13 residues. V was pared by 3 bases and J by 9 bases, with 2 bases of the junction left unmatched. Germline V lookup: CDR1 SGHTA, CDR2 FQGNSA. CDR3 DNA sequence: TGTGCCAGCAGCTTGGGACAGGGGTTTGAGCAGTTCTTC. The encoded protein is CASSLGQGFEQFF.

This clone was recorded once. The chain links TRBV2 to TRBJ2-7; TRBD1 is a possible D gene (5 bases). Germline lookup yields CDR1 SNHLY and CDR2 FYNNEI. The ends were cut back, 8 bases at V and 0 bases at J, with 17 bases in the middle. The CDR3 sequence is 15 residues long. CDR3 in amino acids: CASVGRPTSSYEQYF. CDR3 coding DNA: TGTGCCAGCGTGGGGCGGCCAACATCCTCCTACGAGCAGTACTTC.

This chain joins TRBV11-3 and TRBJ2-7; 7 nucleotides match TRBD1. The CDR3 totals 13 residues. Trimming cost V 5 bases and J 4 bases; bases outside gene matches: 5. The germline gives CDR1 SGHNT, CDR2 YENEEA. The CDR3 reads CASSKGQQYEQYF. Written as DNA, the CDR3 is TGTGCCAGCAGCAAGGGACAGCAATACGAGCAGTACTTC.

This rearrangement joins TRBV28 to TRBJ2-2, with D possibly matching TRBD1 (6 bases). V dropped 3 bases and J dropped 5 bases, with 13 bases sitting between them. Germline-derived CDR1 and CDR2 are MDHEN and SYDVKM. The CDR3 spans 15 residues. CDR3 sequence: CASSFSQGMTGELFF. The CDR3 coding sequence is TGTGCCAGCAGTTTCTCACAGGGTATGACCGGGGAGCTGTTTTTT.

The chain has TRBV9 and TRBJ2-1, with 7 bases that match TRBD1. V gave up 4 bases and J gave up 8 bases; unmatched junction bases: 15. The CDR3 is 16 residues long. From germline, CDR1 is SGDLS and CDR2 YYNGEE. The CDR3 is CASSLSGNRGRDEQFF. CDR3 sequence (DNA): TGTGCCAGCAGCCTCTCTGGTAACAGGGGCCGGGATGAGCAGTTCTTC.